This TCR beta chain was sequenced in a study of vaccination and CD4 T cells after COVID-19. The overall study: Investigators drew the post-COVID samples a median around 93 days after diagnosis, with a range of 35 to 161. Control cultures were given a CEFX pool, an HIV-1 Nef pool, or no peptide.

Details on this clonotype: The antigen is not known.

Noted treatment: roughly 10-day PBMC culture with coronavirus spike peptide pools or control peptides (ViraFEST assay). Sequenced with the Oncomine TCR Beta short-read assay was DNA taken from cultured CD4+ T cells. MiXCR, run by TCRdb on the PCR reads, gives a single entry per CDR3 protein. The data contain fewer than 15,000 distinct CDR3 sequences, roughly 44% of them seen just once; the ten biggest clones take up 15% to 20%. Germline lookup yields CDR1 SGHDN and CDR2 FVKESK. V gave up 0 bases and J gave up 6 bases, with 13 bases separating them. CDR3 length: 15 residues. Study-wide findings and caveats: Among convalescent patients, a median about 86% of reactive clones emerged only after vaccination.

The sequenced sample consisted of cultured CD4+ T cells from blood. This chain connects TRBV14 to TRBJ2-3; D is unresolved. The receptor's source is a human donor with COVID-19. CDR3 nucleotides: TGTGCCAGCAGCCAAGATCGGACGGCGTCGGATACGCAGTATTTT. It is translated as CASSQDRTASDTQYF.